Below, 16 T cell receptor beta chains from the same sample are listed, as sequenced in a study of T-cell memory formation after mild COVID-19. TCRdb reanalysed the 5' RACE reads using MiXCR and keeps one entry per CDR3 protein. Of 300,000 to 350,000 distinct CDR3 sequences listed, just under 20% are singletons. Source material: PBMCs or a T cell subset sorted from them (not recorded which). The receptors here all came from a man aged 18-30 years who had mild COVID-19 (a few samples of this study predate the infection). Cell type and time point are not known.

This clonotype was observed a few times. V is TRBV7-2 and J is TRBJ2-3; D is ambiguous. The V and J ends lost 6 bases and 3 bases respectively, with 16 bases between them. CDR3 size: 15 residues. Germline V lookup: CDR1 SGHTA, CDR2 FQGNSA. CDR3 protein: CASSLDFALTDTQYF. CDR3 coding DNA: TGTGCCAGCAGTCTAGATTTCGCCCTGACAGATACGCAGTATTTT.

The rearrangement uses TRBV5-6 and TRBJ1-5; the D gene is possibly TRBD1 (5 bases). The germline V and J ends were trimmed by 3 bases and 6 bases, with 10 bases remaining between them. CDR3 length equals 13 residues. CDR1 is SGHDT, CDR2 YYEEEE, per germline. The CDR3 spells CASSWGGGQPQHF. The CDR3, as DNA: TGTGCCAGCAGCTGGGGGGGGGGTCAGCCCCAGCATTTT.

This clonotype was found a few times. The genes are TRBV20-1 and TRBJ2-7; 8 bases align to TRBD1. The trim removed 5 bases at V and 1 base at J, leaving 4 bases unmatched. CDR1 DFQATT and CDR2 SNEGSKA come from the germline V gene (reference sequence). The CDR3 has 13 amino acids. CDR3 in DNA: TGCAGTGCTCCGGGACAGGATTCCTACGAGCAGTACGTC. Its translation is CSAPGQDSYEQYV.

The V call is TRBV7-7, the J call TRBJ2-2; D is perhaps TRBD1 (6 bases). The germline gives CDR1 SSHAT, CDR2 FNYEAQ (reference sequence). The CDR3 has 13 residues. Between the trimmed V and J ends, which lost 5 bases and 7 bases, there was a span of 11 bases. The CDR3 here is CASSGGQSGELFF. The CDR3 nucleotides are TGTGCCAGCAGCGGGGGCCAGAGCGGGGAGCTGTTTTTT.

The CDR3 here is CSVEYSHNQPQHF. CDR3 nucleotide sequence: TGCAGCGTTGAATACAGCCACAATCAGCCCCAGCATTTT. V is TRBV29-1 and J is TRBJ1-5; D call uncertain. Germline values: CDR1 SQVTM, CDR2 ANQGSEA. This CDR3 has 13 amino acids. V lost 2 bases and J lost 3, with 8 bases in between.

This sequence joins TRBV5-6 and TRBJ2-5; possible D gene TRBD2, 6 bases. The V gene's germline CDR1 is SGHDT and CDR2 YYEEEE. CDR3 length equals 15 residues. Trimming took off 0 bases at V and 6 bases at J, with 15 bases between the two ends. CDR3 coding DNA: TGTGCCAGCAGCTTGGACGGGGGTTTAAGGAAGACCCAGTACTTC. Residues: CASSLDGGLRKTQYF.

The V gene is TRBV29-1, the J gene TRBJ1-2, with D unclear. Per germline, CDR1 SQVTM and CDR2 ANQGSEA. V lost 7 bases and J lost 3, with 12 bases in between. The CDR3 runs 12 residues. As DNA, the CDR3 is TGCAGCGCCGACGGAACCGACTATGGCTACACCTTC. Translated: CSADGTDYGYTF.

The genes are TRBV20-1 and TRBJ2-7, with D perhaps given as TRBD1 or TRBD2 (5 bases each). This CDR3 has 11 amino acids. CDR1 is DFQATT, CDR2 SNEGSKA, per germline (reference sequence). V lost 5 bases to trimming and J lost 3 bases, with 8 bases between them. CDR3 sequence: CSAWDGYEQYF. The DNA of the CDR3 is TGCAGTGCTTGGGACGGCTACGAGCAGTACTTC.

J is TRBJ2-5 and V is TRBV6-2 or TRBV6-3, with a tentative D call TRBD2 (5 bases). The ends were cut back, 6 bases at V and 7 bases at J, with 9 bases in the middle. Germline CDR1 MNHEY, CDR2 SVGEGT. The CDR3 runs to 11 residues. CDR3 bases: TGTGCCAGCAGCCAAGAGGGGACCCAGTACTTC. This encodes CASSQEGTQYF.

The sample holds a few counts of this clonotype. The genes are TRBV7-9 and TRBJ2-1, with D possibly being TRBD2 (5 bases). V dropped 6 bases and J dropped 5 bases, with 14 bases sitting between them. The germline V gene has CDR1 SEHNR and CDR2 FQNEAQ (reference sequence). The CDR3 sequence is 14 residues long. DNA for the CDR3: TGTGCCAGCAGTCTCACTGCCGGGAACAATGAGCAGTTCTTC. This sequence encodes CASSLTAGNNEQFF.

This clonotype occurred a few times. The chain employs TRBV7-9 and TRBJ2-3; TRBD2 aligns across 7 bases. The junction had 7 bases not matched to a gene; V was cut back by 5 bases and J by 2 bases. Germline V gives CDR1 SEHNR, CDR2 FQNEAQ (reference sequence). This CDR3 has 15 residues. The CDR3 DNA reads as TGTGCCAGCAGCCAGACTAGCAATCCCACAGATACGCAGTATTTT. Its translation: CASSQTSNPTDTQYF.

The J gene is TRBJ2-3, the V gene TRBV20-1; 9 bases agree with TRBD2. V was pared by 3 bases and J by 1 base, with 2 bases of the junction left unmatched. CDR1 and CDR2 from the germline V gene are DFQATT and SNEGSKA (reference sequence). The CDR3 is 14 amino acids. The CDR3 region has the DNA TGCAGTGCTAGGACTAGCGGCCGCACAGATACGCAGTATTTT. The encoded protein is CSARTSGRTDTQYF.

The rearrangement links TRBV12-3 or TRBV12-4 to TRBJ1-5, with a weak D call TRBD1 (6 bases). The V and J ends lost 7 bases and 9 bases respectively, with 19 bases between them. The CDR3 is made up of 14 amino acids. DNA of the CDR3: TGTGCCAGCACCGCTACCACAGGGCTAGGGCCCCAGCATTTT. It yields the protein CASTATTGLGPQHF.

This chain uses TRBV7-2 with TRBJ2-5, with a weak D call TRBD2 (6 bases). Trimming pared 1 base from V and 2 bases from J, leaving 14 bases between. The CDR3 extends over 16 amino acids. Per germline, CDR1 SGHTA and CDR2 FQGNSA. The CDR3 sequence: CASSLERGSKQETQYF. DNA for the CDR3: TGTGCCAGCAGCTTAGAACGGGGGTCGAAACAAGAGACCCAGTACTTC.

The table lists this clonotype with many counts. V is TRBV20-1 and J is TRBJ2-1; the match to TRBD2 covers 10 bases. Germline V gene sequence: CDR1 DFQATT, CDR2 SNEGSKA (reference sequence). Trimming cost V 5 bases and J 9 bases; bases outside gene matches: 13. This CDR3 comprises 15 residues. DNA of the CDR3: TGCAGTGCTCCCTTAGCGGGGGGTCTCCTGGGTGAGCAGTTCTTC. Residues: CSAPLAGGLLGEQFF.

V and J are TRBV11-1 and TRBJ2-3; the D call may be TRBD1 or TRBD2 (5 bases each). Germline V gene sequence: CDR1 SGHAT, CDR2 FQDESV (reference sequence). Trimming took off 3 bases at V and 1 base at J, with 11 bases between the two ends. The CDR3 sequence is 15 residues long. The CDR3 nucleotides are TGTGCCAGCAGCTTTTTAACGGGGCGCACAGATACGCAGTATTTT. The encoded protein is CASSFLTGRTDTQYF.